This record concerns one T cell receptor (beta chain) sequence. The antigen is unknown. This sample stems from a study of cytomegalovirus exposure and HLA in healthy donors. Whole-study results and caveats: In vitro confirmation showed a few CMV-associated chains to be CMV antigen specific. Per a later analysis, HLA-associated TCR beta chains showed more clonal expansion than other, equally common TCR beta chains. TCR beta chains numbering some 160 were designated cytomegalovirus-associated.

The PCR was carried out with 60 Vbeta primers and 13 Jbeta primers. Profiling relied on immunoSEQ multiplex PCR, and the TCRdb table lists in-frame clones only, not all of them. The data show around 150,000 clones, 65% to 85% seen once. V gave up 4 bases and J gave up 12 bases, with 28 bases separating them. The germline gives CDR1 LNHDA, CDR2 SQIVND (reference sequence). The CDR3 extends over 17 amino acids. The sequencing sample was made of PBMCs. This TCR was sampled from a man between 35 and 55 years old in good health and CMV-seropositive. The rearrangement links TRBV19 to TRBJ2-1; possibly TRBD2 for D (6 bases). In DNA form, the CDR3 reads TGTGCCAGTAGTAGTCCGGCGGCGGGGTCAACTATCGAGGGGCAGTTCTTC. Amino acids: CASSSPAAGSTIEGQFF. The full variable domain, with the rest looked up from reference TRBV19 and TRBJ2-1, is DGGITQSPKYLFRKEGQNVTLSCEQNLNHDAMYWYRQDPGQGLRLIYYSQIVNDFQKGDIAEGYSVSREKKESFPLTVTSAQKNPTAFYLCASSSPAAGSTIEGQFFGPGTRLTVL.